The next 24 T cell receptor beta chains were all read from a single sample in a study of blood T cell repertoires in COVID-19. Sequencing used immunoSEQ multiplex PCR; TCRdb keeps in-frame clones, though not all of them. The repertoire holds a few hundred thousand clones, with 87% as singletons. The sequenced sample consisted of peripheral blood. The source of these receptors is a woman aged 25 to 39 with COVID-19, enrolled during active disease.

This clone was observed once. The rearrangement uses TRBV5-1 and TRBJ2-7; TRBD2 aligns across 11 bases. The trim removed 5 bases at V and 6 bases at J, leaving 10 bases unmatched. CDR1 and CDR2 from the germline V gene are SGHRS and YFSETQ. The CDR3 runs to 15 residues. The CDR3 loop reads CASRPLLAGASEQYF. The CDR3 DNA sequence: TGCGCCAGCAGACCTCTACTAGCGGGAGCCAGCGAGCAGTACTTC.

V and J are TRBV7-6 and TRBJ2-5; D is perhaps TRBD1 (6 bases). The V end was cut by 5 bases, the J end by 0 bases, with 22 bases between. The germline CDR1 and CDR2 sequences are SGHVS and FNYEAQ. CDR3 length equals 18 residues. Here the CDR3 reads CASSGDKGDLKYQETQYF. CDR3 coding DNA: TGTGCCAGCAGCGGGGACAAGGGTGACTTAAAGTACCAAGAGACCCAGTACTTC.

The chain has TRBV6-5 and TRBJ1-5, with D possibly matching TRBD1 (6 bases). This CDR3 comprises 14 residues. CDR1 and CDR2 (germline): MNHEY, SVGAGI. Trimming shortened V by 2 bases and J by 7 bases, and 12 bases separated the two germline ends. DNA of the CDR3: TGTGCCAGCAGTTACACAGGGTGGGGACAGCCCCAGCATTTT. This translates into CASSYTGWGQPQHF.

This clone is a singleton in its sample. The chain uses TRBV11-2 and TRBJ1-2; TRBD1 aligns across 9 bases. V was pared by 0 bases and J by 4 bases, with 9 bases of the junction left unmatched. CDR1 and CDR2 from the germline V gene are SGHAT and FQNNGV. CDR3 size: 17 residues. CDR3 protein: CASSLDPPMTGGYGYTF. DNA of the CDR3: TGTGCCAGCAGCTTAGACCCCCCTATGACAGGGGGCTATGGCTACACCTTC. Based on the CDR3 plus reference TRBV11-2 and TRBJ1-2, the full variable domain is EAGVAQSPRYKIIEKRQSVAFWCNPISGHATLYWYQQILGQGPKLLIQFQNNGVVDDSQLPKDRFSAERLKGVDSTLKIQPAKLEDSAVYLCASSLDPPMTGGYGYTFGSGTRLTVV.

This rearrangement joins TRBV6-5 to TRBJ1-3; possible D gene TRBD1, 6 bases. The V gene's germline CDR1 is MNHEY and CDR2 SVGAGI. The CDR3 covers 15 residues. With 4 bases removed from V and 2 bases from J, the gap between germline ends came to 12 bases. CDR3 residues: CASSSTGSPGNTIYF. In nucleotides, the CDR3 is TGTGCCAGCAGTTCTACAGGGAGCCCTGGAAACACCATATATTTT.

This rearrangement joins TRBV11-3 to TRBJ2-2; a weak D match, TRBD1 (5 bases). Germline CDR1 and CDR2: SGHNT and YENEEA. This CDR3 has 13 amino acids. The V end was cut by 2 bases, the J end by 4 bases, with 5 bases between. CDR3 in amino acids: CASSLQGTGELFF. As DNA, the CDR3 is TGTGCCAGCAGCTTACAGGGCACCGGGGAGCTGTTTTTT.

The CDR3: CASNRGGQETQYF. CDR3 sequence (DNA): TGTGCCAGCAACCGGGGGGGCCAAGAGACCCAGTACTTC. The rearrangement joins TRBV28 to TRBJ2-5; 8 nucleotides line up with TRBD2. This CDR3 is 13 amino acids long. The V gene's germline CDR1 is MDHEN and CDR2 SYDVKM. V shed 7 bases, J shed 1 base, and the junction held 2 bases outside the gene matches. Combining the CDR3 with reference TRBV28 and TRBJ2-5 gives the whole variable domain DVKVTQSSRYLVKRTGEKVFLECVQDMDHENMFWYRQDPGLGLRLIYFSYDVKMKEKGDIPEGYSVSREKKERFSLILESASTNQTSMYLCASNRGGQETQYFGPGTRLLVL.

The V gene is TRBV2, the J gene TRBJ2-5, with 7 nucleotides matching TRBD2. After removal of 8 bases from V and 0 bases from J, the junction contained 9 bases not matched to a gene. The CDR3 is 15 amino acids. Germline V CDR1 and CDR2: SNHLY, FYNNEI. In DNA, the CDR3 is TGTGCCAGCTCGGGGGGAGGAAGAAACCAAGAGACCCAGTACTTC. As protein: CASSGGGRNQETQYF.

The J gene is TRBJ2-3, the V gene TRBV10-3; weak D call: TRBD2 (6 bases). Germline-derived CDR1 and CDR2 are ENHRY and SYGVKD. V dropped 8 bases and J dropped 1 base, with 10 bases sitting between them. This CDR3 region has 13 residues. The CDR3 DNA reads TGTGCCATCCTCCCGGGGGGCACAGATACGCAGTATTTT. Its protein is CAILPGGTDTQYF.

The chain recombines TRBV29-1 with TRBJ1-1; a weak D match, TRBD1 (5 bases). The length of the CDR3 is 12 residues. Germline CDR1 SQVTM, CDR2 ANQGSEA. V gave up 3 bases and J gave up 5 bases, with 10 bases separating them. The CDR3 loop is CSVEEGRTEAFF. The CDR3, as DNA: TGCAGCGTTGAGGAGGGGAGGACTGAAGCTTTCTTT.

The J gene is TRBJ2-3, the V gene TRBV3-1 (or the pseudogene TRBV3-2); TRBD1 agrees at 7 bases. CDR3 length equals 14 residues. Trimming removed 4 bases from V and 2 bases from J; junction bases left unmatched: 3. The V gene's germline CDR1 is LGHDT and CDR2 YNNKEL (reference sequence). The CDR3 loop is CASSPGGNTDTQYF. The DNA for the CDR3 is TGTGCCAGCAGCCCAGGGGGAAACACAGATACGCAGTATTTT.

V is TRBV7-2 and J is TRBJ1-2; a weak D match, TRBD1 (6 bases). Trimming pared 5 bases from V and 4 bases from J, leaving 11 bases between. This CDR3 has 13 residues. CDR1 and CDR2 from the germline V gene are SGHTA and FQGNSA. The CDR3 sequence: CASSRRDTYGYTF. The CDR3 DNA reads TGTGCCAGCAGCCGACGGGACACCTATGGCTACACCTTC. Drawing the rest from reference TRBV7-2 and TRBJ1-2, the complete variable domain is GAGVSQSPSNKVTEKGKDVELRCDPISGHTALYWYRQSLGQGLEFLIYFQGNSAPDKSGLPSDRFSAERTGGSVSTLTIQRTQQEDSAVYLCASSRRDTYGYTFGSGTRLTVV.

This rearrangement joins TRBV11-1 to TRBJ1-1, with TRBD1 identical over 7 bases. The CDR3 totals 13 residues. J gave up 1 base and V 5 bases, and 1 base lay outside the gene matches. The germline CDR1 and CDR2 sequences are SGHAT and FQDESV (reference sequence). For the CDR3, the DNA is TGTGCCAGCAGCCGACAGGGGAACACTGAAGCTTTCTTT. It translates to CASSRQGNTEAFF. Full variable domain (remainder filled in from reference TRBV11-1 and TRBJ1-1): EAEVAQSPRYKITEKSQAVAFWCDPISGHATLYWYRQILGQGPELLVQFQDESVVDDSQLPKDRFSAERLKGVDSTLKIQPAELGDSAMYLCASSRQGNTEAFFGQGTRLTVV.

This chain joins TRBV6-6 and TRBJ1-1; D is unclear. Trimming cost V 0 bases and J 7 bases, with 15 bases left between them. Germline V gives CDR1 MNHNY, CDR2 SVGAGI (reference sequence). The CDR3 is 15 amino acids. CDR3 bases: TGTGCCAGCAGTTACTCGAATGGGAGGGCGGGTGAAGCTTTCTTT. Its protein is CASSYSNGRAGEAFF.

The chain couples TRBV3-1 (or the pseudogene TRBV3-2) to TRBJ2-1; D is unclear. The CDR3 extends over 14 amino acids. Looked up from germline, CDR1 is LGHDT and CDR2 is YNNKEL (reference sequence). V lost 0 bases, J lost 6 bases, and 9 bases lay in between. The CDR3 region has the DNA TGTGCCAGCAGCCAAGATCGGGTAAGCAATGAGCAGTTCTTC. Its protein product is CASSQDRVSNEQFF.

The chain carries TRBV20-1 and TRBJ1-3, with D possibly being TRBD1 (6 bases). Deletions cut 3 bases from V and 3 bases from J, with 9 bases between. Germline V lookup: CDR1 DFQATT, CDR2 SNEGSKA (reference sequence). The CDR3 consists of 13 residues. CDR3 protein: CSASTGLGNTIYF. The CDR3 nucleotides are TGCAGTGCTAGTACAGGGCTTGGAAACACCATATATTTT.

J is TRBJ1-2 and V is TRBV5-1, with 7 bases matching TRBD1. Trimming removed 6 bases from V and 4 bases from J; junction bases left unmatched: 12. The CDR3 covers 15 residues. Germline values: CDR1 SGHRS, CDR2 YFSETQ. The CDR3 DNA reads TGCGCCAGCACCGCCGGGACAGTCAACCTCTATGGCTACACCTTC. Its translation is CASTAGTVNLYGYTF.

Only one count was recorded for this clone. V usage is TRBV25-1 and J usage is TRBJ2-3; D may be TRBD2 (6 bases). This CDR3 contains 15 residues. The V end lost 1 base, the J end lost 2 bases, and 10 bases lay between the germline ends. Germline V gene sequence: CDR1 MGHDK, CDR2 SYGVNS. The CDR3 protein is CASSESRDFTDTQYF. Written as DNA, the CDR3 is TGTGCCAGCAGTGAATCGAGGGACTTCACAGATACGCAGTATTTT.

The chain links TRBV7-9 to TRBJ2-5, with TRBD2 matching over 10 bases. Germline V CDR1 and CDR2: SEHNR, FQNEAQ (reference sequence). The CDR3 contains 15 residues. V lost 3 bases, J lost 4 bases, and 5 bases stayed unmatched. The CDR3 nucleotides are TGTGCCAGCAGCTTTTCTAGCGGGAGTGGAGAGACCCAGTACTTC. Protein sequence: CASSFSSGSGETQYF.

The chain is built from TRBV27 and TRBJ2-7; tentative D call: TRBD1 (5 bases). The CDR3 length is 15 residues. Between the trimmed V and J ends, which lost 5 bases and 3 bases, there was a span of 17 bases. The germline gives CDR1 MNHEY, CDR2 SMNVEV (reference sequence). The CDR3 DNA reads as TGTGCCAGCAGTGTCCTAGACAGCTCGGGCTACGAGCAGTACTTC. It yields the protein CASSVLDSSGYEQYF.

This chain links TRBV29-1 with TRBJ1-2; weak D call: TRBD1 (6 bases). This CDR3 has 12 amino acids. The germline V and J ends were trimmed by 2 bases and 6 bases, with 10 bases remaining between them. Germline V gene sequence: CDR1 SQVTM, CDR2 ANQGSEA. In nucleotides, the CDR3 is TGCAGCGTTGAAAAGGGGGACAATGGCTACACCTTC. It codes for CSVEKGDNGYTF.

Notes on this clone: The sample holds other DNA sequences that translate to the same CDR3. The rearrangement uses TRBV30 and TRBJ1-5; possibly TRBD1 for D (5 bases). The germline CDR1 and CDR2 sequences are GTSNPN and SVGIG (reference sequence). The V gene lost 1 base and the J gene lost 7 bases, with 11 bases spanning the gap. The CDR3 extends over 13 amino acids. Here the CDR3 DNA reads TGTGCCTGGAGTGGCCAGGGCTACCAGCCCCAGCATTTT. Its translation: CAWSGQGYQPQHF.

The gene calls are TRBV27 and TRBJ2-3, with D tentatively TRBD1 (6 bases). Germline assignment: CDR1 MNHEY and CDR2 SMNVEV (reference sequence). The V end was cut by 5 bases, the J end by 5 bases, with 17 bases between. The CDR3 length is 15 residues. This CDR3 reads CASSPGQFRGDTQYF. The CDR3 DNA follows: TGTGCCAGCAGTCCTGGACAGTTCCGGGGAGATACGCAGTATTTT.

The chain couples TRBV15 to TRBJ2-7, with 11 bases identical to TRBD2. V dropped 5 bases and J dropped 3; count of bases not matched to a gene: 9. The CDR3 is 16 residues long. CDR1 LNHNV and CDR2 YYDKDF come from the germline V gene (reference sequence). CDR3 nucleotides: TGTGCCACCAGCGGGGTTTTGACTAGCGGGAACTACGAGCAGTACTTC. Translating it yields CATSGVLTSGNYEQYF. The full variable domain, completed using reference TRBV15 and TRBJ2-7, is DAMVIQNPRYQVTQFGKPVTLSCSQTLNHNVMYWYQQKSSQAPKLLFHYYDKDFNNEADTPDNFQSRRPNTSFCFLDIRSPGLGDTAMYLCATSGVLTSGNYEQYFGPGTRLTVT.